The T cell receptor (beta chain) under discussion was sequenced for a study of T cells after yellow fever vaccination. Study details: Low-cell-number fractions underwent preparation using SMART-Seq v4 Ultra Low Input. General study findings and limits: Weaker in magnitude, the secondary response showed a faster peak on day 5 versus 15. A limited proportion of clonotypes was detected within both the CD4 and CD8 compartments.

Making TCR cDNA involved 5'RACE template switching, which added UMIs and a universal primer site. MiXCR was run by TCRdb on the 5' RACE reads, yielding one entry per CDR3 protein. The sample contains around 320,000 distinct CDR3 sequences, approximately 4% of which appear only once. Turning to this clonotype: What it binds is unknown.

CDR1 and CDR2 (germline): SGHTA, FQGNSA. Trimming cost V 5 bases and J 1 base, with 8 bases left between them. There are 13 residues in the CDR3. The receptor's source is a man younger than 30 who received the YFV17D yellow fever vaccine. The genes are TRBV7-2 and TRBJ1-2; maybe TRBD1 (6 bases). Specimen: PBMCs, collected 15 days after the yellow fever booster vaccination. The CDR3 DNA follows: TGTGCCAGCAGCCAGGGGAATAACTATGGCTACACCTTC. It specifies CASSQGNNYGYTF.